This entry lists 27 T cell receptor beta chains sequenced from one sample in a study of breast tumors, draining lymph nodes, adjacent tissues. The lymph nodes were axillary draining lymph nodes from breast cancer patients. Each CDR3 protein gets one entry after TCRdb re-called the multiplex PCR reads with MiXCR. Of around 290,000 distinct CDR3 sequences listed, 30% to 35% are singletons. The sequenced material came from axillary lymph node tissue. The receptor source for this set is a female donor with breast cancer. Some clones in this sample may be carry-over from other donors' samples.

This clonotype was seen at least ten times. The gene calls are TRBV20-1 and TRBJ1-2, with unresolved D. The germline gives CDR1 DFQATT, CDR2 SNEGSKA (reference sequence). CDR3 length: 12 residues. With 6 bases removed from V and 8 bases from J, the gap between germline ends came to 16 bases. CDR3 region: CSATGNLYGYTF. CDR3 coding DNA: TGCAGTGCAACCGGGAACCTATACGGCTACACCTTC.

This clonotype was seen at least ten times. The chain couples TRBV5-1 to TRBJ2-3; D assignment may be TRBD1 or TRBD2 (6 bases each). V was trimmed by 4 bases and J by 1 base, leaving 13 bases between them. The CDR3 is made up of 15 amino acids. CDR1 and CDR2 (germline): SGHRS, YFSETQ. The CDR3 is CASSLEGDRTDTQYF. In DNA form, the CDR3 reads TGCGCCAGCAGCCTGGAGGGGGACCGCACAGATACGCAGTATTTT.

In regard to this clonotype: A much larger clone lies one base from this, so it may be a read error. This chain joins TRBV19 and TRBJ1-4, with D possibly TRBD1 on 5 matching bases. The CDR3 has 15 residues. From germline, CDR1 is LNHDA and CDR2 SQIVND (reference sequence). CDR3 nucleotide sequence: TGTGCCGGTAGTATTCCCTCAGGGTCTAATGAAAAACTGTTTTTT. It is translated as CAGSIPSGSNEKLFF.

This clonotype was picked up many times. The chain combines TRBV14 with TRBJ2-1; unclear D gene. The germline CDR1 and CDR2 sequences are SGHDN and FVKESK. CDR3 length equals 12 residues. With 1 base removed from V and 7 bases from J, the gap between germline ends came to 5 bases. Written as DNA, the CDR3 is TGTGCCAGCAGCCAAGTCCGGAATGAGCAGTTCTTC. Protein sequence: CASSQVRNEQFF.

This clonotype was seen ten or more times. The chain recombines TRBV6-5 with TRBJ2-7, with D possibly called TRBD1 or TRBD2 (5 bases each). The germline V gene encodes CDR1 MNHEY and CDR2 SVGAGI. The CDR3 extends over 14 amino acids. The ends were cut back, 7 bases at V and 3 bases at J, with 16 bases in the middle. The CDR3 bases are TGTGCCAGCACTTCTAGGGGACGGTTCTACGAGCAGTACTTC. Its translation is CASTSRGRFYEQYF.

This clonotype appeared many times. Its ends do not fully match the called genes, so a read error is possible. The chain is built from TRBV20-1 and TRBJ2-7; no reliable D call. The germline CDR1 and CDR2 sequences are DFQATT and SNEGSKA (reference sequence). The CDR3 length is 13 residues. The CDR3 spells CSARGVGKDEQYF. The CDR3 bases are TGCAGTGCCAGAGGTGTGGGGAAAGACGAGCAGTACTTC.

The V and J genes are TRBV6-1 and TRBJ1-5; 8 bases align to TRBD1. V was pared by 2 bases and J by 3 bases, with 9 bases of the junction left unmatched. Germline CDR1 and CDR2: MNHNS and SASEGT. The CDR3 consists of 17 residues. The CDR3 spells CASSEFGTGNLNQPQHF. The CDR3, as DNA: TGTGCCAGCAGTGAATTCGGGACAGGAAATCTCAATCAGCCCCAGCATTTT.

This clonotype was counted ten times or more. The chain is built from TRBV2 and TRBJ1-2, with 7 bases matching TRBD1. V lost 5 bases to trimming and J lost 4 bases; unmatched junction nucleotides: 4. The CDR3 length is 13 residues. Germline V gene lookup returns CDR1 SNHLY and CDR2 FYNNEI. CDR3 DNA sequence: TGTGCCAGCAGTAACAGGGGTATCTATGGCTACACCTTC. It is translated as CASSNRGIYGYTF.

V usage is TRBV6-4 and J usage is TRBJ2-4, with no clear D. Germline lookup yields CDR1 MRHNA and CDR2 SNTAGT. The CDR3 is 16 amino acids. V lost 5 bases and J lost 3, with 17 bases in between. For the CDR3, the DNA is TGTGCCAGCAGTTTATGGCGGATGGTCGACAAAAACATTCAGTACTTC. Translating gives CASSLWRMVDKNIQYF.

The sample holds many counts of this clonotype. J is TRBJ1-2 and V is TRBV20-1, with D unclear. Between the trimmed V and J ends, which lost 0 bases and 4 bases, there was a span of 9 bases. Per germline, CDR1 DFQATT and CDR2 SNEGSKA (reference sequence). This CDR3 spans 13 amino acids. In DNA, the CDR3 is TGCAGTGCTAGAGATCTCGCAAGCTATGGCTACACCTTC. Protein sequence: CSARDLASYGYTF.

This clonotype was counted ten times or more. The V call is TRBV7-9, the J call TRBJ2-5, with 12 bases that match TRBD1. Looked up from germline, CDR1 is SEHNR and CDR2 is FQNEAQ (reference sequence). V gave up 2 bases and J gave up 5 bases; unmatched junction bases: 6. The CDR3 loop spans 16 amino acids. The CDR3 reads CASSLTGQGARETQYF. CDR3 sequence (DNA): TGTGCCAGCAGCTTAACGGGACAGGGGGCAAGGGAGACCCAGTACTTC.

This clonotype has a count of ten or more. The chain joins TRBV19 to TRBJ2-1; 10 nucleotides match TRBD1. The V gene's germline CDR1 is LNHDA and CDR2 SQIVND (reference sequence). V shed 5 bases, J shed 6 bases, and the junction held 7 bases outside the gene matches. The CDR3 consists of 15 residues. The CDR3 DNA reads as TGTGCCAGTAGTTACCGACAGGGGGCCCTCAATGAGCAGTTCTTC. This sequence encodes CASSYRQGALNEQFF.

This clonotype was seen at least ten times. The chain joins TRBV7-6 to TRBJ2-5, with D perhaps assigned TRBD1 or TRBD2 (5 bases each). CDR1 is SGHVS and CDR2 is FNYEAQ in the germline V gene. The CDR3 covers 12 residues. V was cut by 5 bases and J by 4 bases, with 8 bases left in between. The CDR3 reads CASSRGAETQYF. The CDR3 DNA is TGTGCCAGCAGCAGAGGGGCAGAGACCCAGTACTTC.

On this clonotype itself: Possible read error: a much larger clone is one base away. Lacking the conserved final phenylalanine or tryptophan, this CDR3 likely reflects a read error. The chain uses TRBV20-1 and TRBJ2-5; no clear D. The CDR3 runs to 10 residues. CDR1 is DFQATT and CDR2 is SNEGSKA in the germline V gene (reference sequence). Trimming cost V 4 bases and J 5 bases, with 5 bases left between them. CDR3 loop: CSATIETQYS. As DNA, the CDR3 is TGCAGTGCTACCATTGAGACCCAGTACTCC.

At least ten counts were recorded for this clonotype. The V call is TRBV20-1, the J call TRBJ2-2; D is possibly TRBD1 or TRBD2 (5 bases each). V was trimmed by 3 bases and J by 4 bases, leaving 18 bases between them. Germline V lookup: CDR1 DFQATT, CDR2 SNEGSKA (reference sequence). The CDR3 runs to 16 residues. CDR3 DNA sequence: TGCAGTGCTAGCGCTTATGGGGGAGAAGGCACCGGGGAGCTGTTTTTT. It codes for CSASAYGGEGTGELFF.

Many counts were recorded for this clonotype. This chain connects TRBV7-9 to TRBJ2-1, with TRBD2 as a possible D gene (6 bases). The CDR3 contains 13 residues. From germline, CDR1 is SEHNR and CDR2 FQNEAQ (reference sequence). Trimming cost V 1 base and J 9 bases, with 10 bases left between them. The CDR3, as DNA: TGTGCCAGCAGCTTAGGGTTCGGGGGTGAGCAGTTCTTC. Translating gives CASSLGFGGEQFF. Drawing the rest from reference TRBV7-9 and TRBJ2-1, the complete variable domain is DTGVSQNPRHKITKRGQNVTFRCDPISEHNRLYWYRQTLGQGPEFLTYFQNEAQLEKSRLLSDRFSAERPKGSFSTLEIQRTEQGDSAMYLCASSLGFGGEQFFGPGTRLTVL.

This clonotype was counted ten times or more. The CDR3 protein is CASSQDYRTFDEQYF. CDR3 nucleotides: TGCGCCAGCAGCCAAGATTACCGGACCTTCGACGAGCAGTACTTC. V usage is TRBV4-3 and J usage is TRBJ2-7; no reliable D call. Trimming removed 0 bases at V and 5 bases at J, with 14 bases between. This CDR3 has 15 amino acids. CDR1 and CDR2 from the germline V gene are LGHNA and YSLEER.

This clonotype was seen at least ten times. The genes are TRBV5-1 and TRBJ2-1; a weak D match, TRBD2 (5 bases). V lost 4 bases to trimming and J lost 6 bases, with 17 bases between them. This CDR3 spans 15 amino acids. The germline V gene has CDR1 SGHRS and CDR2 YFSETQ. CDR3 nucleotides: TGCGCCAGCAGCCTGGGAGCGCTCACCCCCAATGAGCAGTTCTTC. This encodes CASSLGALTPNEQFF.

This clonotype was recorded at least ten times. The CDR3 sequence is CSASGTSEQETQYF. CDR3 in DNA: TGCAGTGCTAGCGGGACTAGCGAGCAAGAGACCCAGTACTTC. This chain uses TRBV20-1 with TRBJ2-5, with 10 bases identical to TRBD2. Unmatched junction bases numbered 3, after V lost 3 bases and J lost 2 bases. The CDR3 sequence is 14 residues long. The germline CDR1 and CDR2 sequences are DFQATT and SNEGSKA (reference sequence).

Regarding this clonotype: The junction departs from the called germline gene at one end, perhaps through a read error. V and J are TRBV5-1 and TRBJ2-7; D is possibly TRBD2 (5 bases). This CDR3 spans 12 amino acids. The germline V gene encodes CDR1 SGHRS and CDR2 YFSETQ. In nucleotides, the CDR3 is TGTGCCAGCAGCGGCCCGCAGTACGAGCAGTACTTC. Translation gives CASSGPQYEQYF.

This rearrangement joins TRBV6-2 or TRBV6-3 to TRBJ2-3; 11 nucleotides match TRBD2. V lost 7 bases, J lost 4 bases, and 19 bases stayed unmatched. CDR3 length: 19 residues. The germline V gene has CDR1 MNHEY and CDR2 SVGEGT. The CDR3 loop is CASNPGLLKRLAGPDTQYF. The CDR3 nucleotides read TGTGCCAGCAATCCTGGCCTCTTAAAAAGACTAGCGGGACCAGATACGCAGTATTTT.

There are many counts of this clonotype. The chain employs TRBV7-2 and TRBJ1-3, with 8 bases aligning to TRBD1. Germline-derived CDR1 and CDR2 are SGHTA and FQGNSA. The V gene end was trimmed by 2 bases and the J gene end by 6 bases; junction bases not matched to a gene: 6. CDR3 length: 15 amino acids. The CDR3 loop is CASSLYPGGENTIYF. CDR3 coding DNA: TGTGCCAGCAGCTTATACCCAGGGGGCGAAAACACCATATATTTT.

Details on this clonotype: A much larger clone differs by one base, so this may be a read error. The chain is built from TRBV19 and TRBJ1-5; D gene unclear. CDR3 length: 14 residues. Germline V gives CDR1 LNHDA, CDR2 SQIVND (reference sequence). V was trimmed by 3 bases and J by 1 base, leaving 7 bases between them. CDR3 loop: CASSISMSNQPQHF. For the CDR3, the DNA is TGTGCCAGTAGTATTTCTATGAGCAATCAGCCCCAGCATTTT.

At least ten counts were recorded for this clonotype. The chain uses TRBV7-8 and TRBJ2-1; D is unresolved. Per germline, CDR1 SGHVS and CDR2 FQNEAQ. V was cut by 1 base and J by 3 bases, with 7 bases left in between. There are 14 residues in the CDR3. Here the CDR3 reads CASSLVPYYNEQFF. The CDR3 nucleotides read TGTGCCAGCAGCTTAGTGCCATACTACAATGAGCAGTTCTTC.

The chain is built from TRBV29-1 and TRBJ2-1; 10 bases match TRBD2. V lost 5 bases to trimming and J lost 2 bases; unmatched junction nucleotides: 6. This CDR3 region has 15 residues. From germline, CDR1 is SQVTM and CDR2 ANQGSEA. The CDR3 DNA reads TGCAGCGTTCCTATAGCGGGAGGTCCCTACAATGAGCAGTTCTTC. Its translation: CSVPIAGGPYNEQFF.

This clonotype was counted ten times or more. This chain connects TRBV4-2 to TRBJ2-3, with 13 bases identical to TRBD2. The CDR3 has 18 residues. The germline V gene has CDR1 LGHNA and CDR2 YNFKEQ. V trimming: 4 bases; J trimming: 0 bases; junction bases outside the gene matches: 7. The CDR3 here is CASSRVLAGGTSTDTQYF. The CDR3 nucleotides read TGTGCCAGCAGCCGAGTACTAGCGGGAGGGACTAGCACAGATACGCAGTATTTT.

This clonotype was recorded at least ten times. The rearrangement links TRBV7-8 to TRBJ2-5; tentative D call: TRBD1 (7 bases). V lost 1 base, J lost 1 base, and 16 bases lay in between. Per germline, CDR1 SGHVS and CDR2 FQNEAQ. The CDR3 has 17 amino acids. The CDR3 region has the DNA TGTGCCAGCAGCTTAGTAGGGGGCGGGGCGATCCAAGAGACCCAGTACTTC. Amino acid sequence: CASSLVGGGAIQETQYF.